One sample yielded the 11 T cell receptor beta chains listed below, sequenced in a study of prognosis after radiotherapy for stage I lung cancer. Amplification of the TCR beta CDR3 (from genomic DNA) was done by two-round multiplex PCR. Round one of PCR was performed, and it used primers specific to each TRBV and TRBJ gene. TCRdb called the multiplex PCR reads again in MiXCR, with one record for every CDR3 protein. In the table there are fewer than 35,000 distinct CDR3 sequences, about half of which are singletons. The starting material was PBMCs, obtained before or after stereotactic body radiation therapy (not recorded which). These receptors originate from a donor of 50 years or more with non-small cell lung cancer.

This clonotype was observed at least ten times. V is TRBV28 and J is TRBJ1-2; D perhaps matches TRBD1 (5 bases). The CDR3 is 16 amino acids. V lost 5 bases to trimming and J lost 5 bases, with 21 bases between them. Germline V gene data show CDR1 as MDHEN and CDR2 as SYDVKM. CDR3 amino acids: CASSLGGGGGNYGYTF. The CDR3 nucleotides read TGTGCCAGCAGTCTGGGAGGTGGGGGAGGAAATTATGGCTACACCTTC.

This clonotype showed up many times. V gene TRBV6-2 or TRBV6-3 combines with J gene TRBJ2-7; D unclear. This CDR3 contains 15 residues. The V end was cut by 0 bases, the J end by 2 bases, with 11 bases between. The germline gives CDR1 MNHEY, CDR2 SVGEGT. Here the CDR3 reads CASSYSSAFPYEQYF. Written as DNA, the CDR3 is TGTGCCAGCAGTTACTCCTCGGCCTTTCCCTACGAGCAGTACTTC.

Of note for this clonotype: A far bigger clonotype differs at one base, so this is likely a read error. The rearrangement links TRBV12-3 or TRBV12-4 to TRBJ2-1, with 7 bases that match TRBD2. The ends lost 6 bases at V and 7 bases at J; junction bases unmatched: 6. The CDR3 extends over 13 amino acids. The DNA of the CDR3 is TGTGCCAGCAGCTTCGGGGGGTCGAATGAGCAGTTCTTC. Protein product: CASSFGGSNEQFF.

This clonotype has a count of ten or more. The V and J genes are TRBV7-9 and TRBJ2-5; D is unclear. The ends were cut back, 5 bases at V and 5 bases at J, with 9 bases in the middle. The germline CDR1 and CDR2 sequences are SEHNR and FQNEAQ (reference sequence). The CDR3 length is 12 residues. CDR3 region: CASSPFGETQYF. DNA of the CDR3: TGTGCCAGCAGCCCCTTTGGTGAGACCCAGTACTTC. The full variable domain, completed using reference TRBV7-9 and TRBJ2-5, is DTGVSQNPRHKITKRGQNVTFRCDPISEHNRLYWYRQTLGQGPEFLTYFQNEAQLEKSRLLSDRFSAERPKGSFSTLEIQRTEQGDSAMYLCASSPFGETQYFGPGTRLLVL.

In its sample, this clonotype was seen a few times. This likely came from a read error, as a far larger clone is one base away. The CDR3: CASSYGQVNQPQRF. The CDR3 DNA follows: TGTGCCAGCAGCTACGGACAGGTCAATCAGCCCCAGCGTTTT. The V gene is TRBV6-5, the J gene TRBJ1-5, with TRBD1 identical over 7 bases. Germline V gene sequence: CDR1 MNHEY, CDR2 SVGAGI. The CDR3 length is 14 residues.

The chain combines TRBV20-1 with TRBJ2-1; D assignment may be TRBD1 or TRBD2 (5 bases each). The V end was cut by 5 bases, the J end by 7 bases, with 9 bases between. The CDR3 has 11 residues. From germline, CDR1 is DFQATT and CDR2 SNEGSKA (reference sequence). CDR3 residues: CSARGTNEQFF. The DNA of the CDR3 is TGCAGTGCTCGAGGGACGAATGAGCAGTTCTTC.

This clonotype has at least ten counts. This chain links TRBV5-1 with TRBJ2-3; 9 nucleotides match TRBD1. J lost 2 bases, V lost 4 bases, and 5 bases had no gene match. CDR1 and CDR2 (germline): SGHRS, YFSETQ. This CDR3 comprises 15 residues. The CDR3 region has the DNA TGCGCCAGCAGCACCGGGACAGGGAACACAGATACGCAGTATTTT. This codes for CASSTGTGNTDTQYF.

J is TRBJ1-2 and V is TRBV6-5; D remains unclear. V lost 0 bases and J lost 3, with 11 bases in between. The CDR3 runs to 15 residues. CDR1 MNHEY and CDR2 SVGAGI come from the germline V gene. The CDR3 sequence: CASSYSGQSYYGYTF. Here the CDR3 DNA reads TGTGCCAGCAGTTACTCGGGCCAGAGTTACTATGGCTACACCTTC.

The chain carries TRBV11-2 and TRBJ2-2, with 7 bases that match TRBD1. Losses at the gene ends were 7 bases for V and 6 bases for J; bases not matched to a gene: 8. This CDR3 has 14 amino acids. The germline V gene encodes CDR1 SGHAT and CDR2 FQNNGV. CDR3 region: CASNSNRGAGELFF. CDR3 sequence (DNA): TGTGCCAGCAACTCGAACAGGGGCGCCGGGGAGCTGTTTTTT.

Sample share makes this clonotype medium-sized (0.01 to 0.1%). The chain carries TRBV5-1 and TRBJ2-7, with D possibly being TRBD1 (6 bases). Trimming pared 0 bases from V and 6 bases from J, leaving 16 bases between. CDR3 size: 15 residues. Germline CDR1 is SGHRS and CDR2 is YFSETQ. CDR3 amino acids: CASSLEPTRGSEQYF. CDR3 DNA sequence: TGCGCCAGCAGCTTGGAGCCGACGAGGGGGTCCGAGCAGTACTTC.

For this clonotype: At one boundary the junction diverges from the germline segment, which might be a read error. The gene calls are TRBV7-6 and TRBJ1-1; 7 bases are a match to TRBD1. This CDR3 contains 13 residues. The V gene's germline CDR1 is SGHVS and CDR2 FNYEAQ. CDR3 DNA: TGTGCCAGCAGCCTATTGTACAGGGGTGAAGCCTTCTTT. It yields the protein CASSLLYRGEAFF.